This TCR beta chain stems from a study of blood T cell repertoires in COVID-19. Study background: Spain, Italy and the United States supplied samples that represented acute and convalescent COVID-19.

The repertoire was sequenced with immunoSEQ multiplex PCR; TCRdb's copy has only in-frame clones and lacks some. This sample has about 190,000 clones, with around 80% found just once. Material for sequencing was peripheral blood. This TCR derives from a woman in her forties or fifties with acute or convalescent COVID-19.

The CDR3 nucleotides are TGCGCCAGCGCACAGGGTACGAATCAGCCCCAGCATTTT. Residues: CASAQGTNQPQHF. The chain recombines TRBV5-1 with TRBJ1-5, with D tentatively TRBD1 (6 bases). CDR3 length: 13 residues. Trimming shortened V by 7 bases and J by 4 bases, and 12 bases separated the two germline ends. Germline CDR1 reads SGHRS; CDR2 reads YFSETQ.